This passage covers 19 T cell receptor beta chains from one sample sequenced in a study of spatial heterogeneity in lung cancer. Using its own MiXCR run on the 5' RACE reads, TCRdb lists one record per CDR3 protein. The top ten clones hold 16% of a sample with a few thousand distinct CDR3 sequences, around 3.3% of them seen once. The time point was: sample taken at primary tumor resection. Sequenced here: lung tissue, sampled at surgery. These receptors all come from a human donor with early-stage non-small cell lung cancer.

By its share, this clonotype is medium-sized. This beta chain slipped into a library made for alpha chains as a stray read, so its size is not meaningful. The genes are TRBV5-1 and TRBJ1-3; a possible D gene is TRBD1 (6 bases). V was trimmed by 4 bases and J by 2 bases, leaving 13 bases between them. This CDR3 comprises 15 residues. The V gene's germline CDR1 is SGHRS and CDR2 YFSETQ. CDR3: CASSQGTRPGNTIYF. The CDR3 DNA reads as TGCGCCAGCAGCCAGGGGACAAGACCTGGAAACACCATATATTTT. Using reference TRBV5-1 and TRBJ1-3 for the parts outside the CDR3, the full variable domain is KAGVTQTPRYLIKTRGQQVTLSCSPISGHRSVSWYQQTPGQGLQFLFEYFSETQRNKGNFPGRFSGRQFSNSRSEMNVSTLELGDSALYLCASSQGTRPGNTIYFGEGSWLTVV.

This clonotype is classed as medium-sized. A library made for alpha chains picked up this beta chain off target, so its size means little. This chain connects TRBV7-2 to TRBJ2-2; perhaps D is TRBD1 or TRBD2 (5 bases each). The CDR3 has 15 amino acids. Per germline, CDR1 SGHTA and CDR2 FQGNSA. V lost 5 bases and J 4 bases, leaving 14 bases between the germline ends. The CDR3 bases are TGTGCCAGCAGCAAGACCCCCGGGACCACCGGGGAGCTGTTTTTT. It codes for CASSKTPGTTGELFF.

By its share, this clonotype is medium-sized. A library made for alpha chains picked up this beta chain off target, so its size means little. The gene calls are TRBV7-9 and TRBJ1-2, with D possibly being TRBD1 (5 bases). This CDR3 contains 12 residues. Per germline, CDR1 SEHNR and CDR2 FQNEAQ (reference sequence). The DNA for the CDR3 is TGTGCTACTACGGGGCCGGCCTATGGCTACACCTTC. This codes for CATTGPAYGYTF.

This clonotype was counted at least ten times. This beta chain is a stray sequence in a library constructed for alpha chains; its clone size is not meaningful. The CDR3 DNA reads TGTGCCAGCACCGAGGGACTAGCGGGGGTGGAGACCCAGTACTTC. Protein sequence: CASTEGLAGVETQYF. This chain links TRBV5-4 with TRBJ2-5, with TRBD2 matching 14 bases. Trimming cost V 6 bases and J 5 bases; bases outside gene matches: 6. CDR1 and CDR2 from the germline V gene are SGHNT and YYREEE (reference sequence). The CDR3 spans 15 residues.

By frequency in the sample, this clonotype is medium-sized. Little can be read into the size of this beta chain, an off-target read in a library designed for alpha chains. V usage is TRBV5-1 and J usage is TRBJ2-4, with TRBD1 matching over 11 bases. CDR3 size: 19 residues. Trimming took 0 bases from V and 1 from J; bases not matched to a gene: 9. The germline V gene has CDR1 SGHRS and CDR2 YFSETQ. CDR3 protein: CASSLGTGGSLSAKNIQYF. Written as DNA, the CDR3 is TGCGCCAGCAGCTTGGGGACAGGGGGCTCTTTGTCGGCCAAAAACATTCAGTACTTC.

Within the sample, this clonotype is medium-sized. This beta chain slipped into a library made for alpha chains as a stray read, so its size is not meaningful. This chain links TRBV10-3 with TRBJ1-2, with 8 bases lining up with TRBD1. The germline V gene encodes CDR1 ENHRY and CDR2 SYGVKD. This CDR3 region has 14 residues. Trimming took 5 bases from V and 3 from J; bases not matched to a gene: 5. CDR3 nucleotide sequence: TGTGCCATCAGTTTGACAGGGGCGGACTATGGCTACACCTTC. Protein product: CAISLTGADYGYTF.

This clonotype is large (0.1 to 1%). This beta chain slipped into a library made for alpha chains as a stray read, so its size is not meaningful. The chain has TRBV4-1 and TRBJ1-1; 10 bases line up with TRBD1. Trimming at V came to 3 bases and at J to 5 bases, leaving 15 bases not matched to a gene. The CDR3 covers 18 residues. Germline loops: CDR1 MGHRA, CDR2 YSYEKL. The CDR3: CASSHGRGQGLDLTEAFF. The CDR3 DNA follows: TGCGCCAGCAGCCATGGACGGGGACAGGGGCTAGATCTGACTGAAGCTTTCTTT.

The table lists this clonotype with many counts. This beta chain came through as a stray read in a library set up for alpha chains, and its size says little. V gene TRBV11-1 combines with J gene TRBJ2-3; possible D gene TRBD2, 5 bases. V lost 1 base, J lost 6 bases, and 14 bases lay in between. Looked up from germline, CDR1 is SGHAT and CDR2 is FQDESV (reference sequence). This CDR3 has 15 residues. The CDR3, as DNA: TGTGCCAGCAGCTTAGTCCGGGGATCCAGGGATACGCAGTATTTT. It specifies CASSLVRGSRDTQYF.

This clonotype was recorded many times. Just one base apart from a much larger clone, this may be a read error. This beta chain represents an off-target read in a library built for alpha chains; its size is of limited meaning. The V gene is TRBV7-2, the J gene TRBJ1-1; 8 bases are a match to TRBD1. CDR1 is SGHTA, CDR2 FQGNSA, per germline. Unmatched junction bases numbered 7, after V lost 4 bases and J lost 6 bases. This CDR3 has 14 amino acids. This CDR3 reads CASSSTGGDAEAFF. In DNA form, the CDR3 reads TGTGCCAGCAGCTCAACAGGGGGAGACGCTGAAGCTTTCTTT. Supplemented by reference TRBV7-2 and TRBJ1-1, the full variable domain reads GAGVSQSPSNKVTEKGKDVELRCDPISGHTALYWYRQSLGQGLEFLIYFQGNSAPDKSGLPSDRFSAERTGGSVSTLTIQRTQQEDSAVYLCASSSTGGDAEAFFGQGTRLTVV.

Judged by abundance, this clonotype is medium-sized. This beta chain was picked up by a library intended for alpha chains and is off target, so its count carries little meaning. The CDR3 sequence is CASSLRGMRDYGYTF. The CDR3 coding sequence is TGTGCCAGCAGTTTACGAGGAATGAGGGACTATGGCTACACCTTC. The chain recombines TRBV28 with TRBJ1-2; D remains ambiguous. The CDR3 is made up of 15 amino acids. The V end was cut by 2 bases, the J end by 3 bases, with 13 bases between. Per the germline V gene, CDR1 is MDHEN and CDR2 is SYDVKM.

This clonotype was counted only a few times. Within a library made for alpha chains, this beta chain is off target, and its count is uninformative. V gene TRBV18 combines with J gene TRBJ1-1, with D possibly TRBD1 on 6 matching bases. This CDR3 is 17 amino acids long. The germline CDR1 and CDR2 sequences are KGHSH and LQKENI. With 2 bases removed from V and 2 bases from J, the gap between germline ends came to 18 bases. This chain's CDR3 is CASSPGGDTRANTEAFF. Written as DNA, the CDR3 is TGTGCCAGCTCACCAGGCGGGGACACCCGAGCTAACACTGAAGCTTTCTTT. The full variable domain, in which reference TRBV18 and TRBJ1-1 provide the parts outside the CDR3, is NAGVMQNPRHLVRRRGQEARLRCSPMKGHSHVYWYRQLPEEGLKFMVYLQKENIIDESGMPKERFSAEFPKEGPSILRIQQVVRGDSAAYFCASSPGGDTRANTEAFFGQGTRLTVV.

In its sample, this clonotype was seen many times. As an off-target read in a library built for alpha chains, this beta chain has a frequency of little significance. V and J are TRBV6-6 and TRBJ1-1; maybe TRBD1 (5 bases). Germline V gene lookup returns CDR1 MNHNY and CDR2 SVGAGI (reference sequence). The CDR3 is 14 amino acids. The V gene lost 6 bases and the J gene lost 4 bases, with 15 bases spanning the gap. As DNA, the CDR3 is TGTGCCAGCAGGGTAGTTGGGGGGACCACTGAAGCTTTCTTT. Translating it yields CASRVVGGTTEAFF.

By share, this clonotype counts as medium-sized. This beta chain was picked up by a library intended for alpha chains and is off target, so its count carries little meaning. V gene TRBV28 combines with J gene TRBJ1-2; 7 nucleotides align to TRBD1. The CDR3 runs to 15 residues. V trimming: 2 bases; J trimming: 4 bases; junction bases outside the gene matches: 7. The germline V gene has CDR1 MDHEN and CDR2 SYDVKM. CDR3 in DNA: TGTGCCAGCAGTTTAGTCGGCCAGGGGGGCTATGGCTACACCTTC. The encoded protein is CASSLVGQGGYGYTF.

This clonotype is medium-sized in the sample. Since it is a stray read in a library aimed at alpha chains, this beta chain has a size that is not meaningful. The CDR3 here is CASSLAGGTYEQYF. CDR3 bases: TGTGCCAGCAGCTTAGCTGGGGGGACATACGAGCAGTACTTC. The V gene is TRBV7-2, the J gene TRBJ2-7, with D perhaps TRBD1 or TRBD2 (6 bases each). Trimming removed 0 bases at V and 4 bases at J, with 10 bases between. Per germline, CDR1 SGHTA and CDR2 FQGNSA. This CDR3 region has 14 residues. The full variable domain, with the rest looked up from reference TRBV7-2 and TRBJ2-7, is GAGVSQSPSNKVTEKGKDVELRCDPISGHTALYWYRQSLGQGLEFLIYFQGNSAPDKSGLPSDRFSAERTGGSVSTLTIQRTQQEDSAVYLCASSLAGGTYEQYFGPGTRLTVT.

By proportion, this clonotype is medium-sized. This beta chain lies outside the target of a library built for alpha chains; its clone size means little. The rearrangement links TRBV27 to TRBJ2-7; TRBD1 matches 10 bases. Unmatched junction bases numbered 7, after V lost 5 bases and J lost 6 bases. This CDR3 has 14 amino acids. Germline V gene lookup returns CDR1 MNHEY and CDR2 SMNVEV (reference sequence). In nucleotides, the CDR3 is TGTGCCAGCAGTCTGGACAGGGGGGTCCGCGAGCAGTACTTC. Its translation is CASSLDRGVREQYF.

In this sample, this clonotype is medium-sized. The library was designed around alpha chains, so this beta chain is a stray read whose abundance carries little weight. The genes are TRBV5-1 and TRBJ2-5; possibly TRBD2 for D (6 bases). The V and J ends lost 4 bases and 3 bases respectively, with 16 bases between them. This CDR3 spans 15 amino acids. Germline loops: CDR1 SGHRS, CDR2 YFSETQ. CDR3 DNA: TGCGCCAGCAGCCTTGACCCGGGGGTTGAAGAGACCCAGTACTTC. Amino acid sequence: CASSLDPGVEETQYF.

In this sample, this clonotype turned up many times. This beta chain is a stray sequence in a library constructed for alpha chains; its clone size is not meaningful. The chain links TRBV6-5 to TRBJ1-2; D unclear. CDR3 length: 12 amino acids. Germline V CDR1 and CDR2: MNHEY, SVGAGI. V was cut by 6 bases and J by 4 bases, with 9 bases left in between. The CDR3 DNA reads TGTGCCAGCAGCGCTGGCACCTATGGCTACACCTTC. Residues: CASSAGTYGYTF.

This clonotype is categorized as medium-sized. A library made for alpha chains picked up this beta chain off target, so its size means little. The V gene is TRBV11-3, the J gene TRBJ2-1; D uncertain. V lost 8 bases, J lost 3 bases, and 8 bases lay in between. This CDR3 comprises 12 residues. From germline, CDR1 is SGHNT and CDR2 YENEEA. CDR3: CASADGYNEQFF. DNA for the CDR3: TGTGCCAGCGCCGACGGCTACAATGAGCAGTTCTTC.

There are many counts of this clonotype. This beta chain appears as a stray read in a library generated for alpha chains; its size is not informative. The V call is TRBV5-5, the J call TRBJ2-7, with D possibly matching TRBD2 (6 bases). Germline V gene lookup returns CDR1 SGHKS and CDR2 YYEKEE (reference sequence). This CDR3 comprises 13 residues. Trimming shortened V by 2 bases and J by 6 bases, and 12 bases separated the two germline ends. The CDR3 region has the DNA TGTGCCAGCAGCTTCGGGACCGGGAGCGAGCAGTACTTC. This sequence encodes CASSFGTGSEQYF.